This passage covers 2 T cell receptor beta chains from one sample sequenced in a study of T cell repertoires in cytomegalovirus infection. TCRdb redid the calling of the reads with MiXCR, one entry per CDR3 protein. The data contain about 220,000 distinct CDR3 sequences, 35% to 40% of them singletons. For these TCRs, the target antigens are not known. The sequenced sample was CD8+ T cells from cultured PBMCs, obtained from culture after CMV antigen stimulation. The origin of the receptors is a human donor in good health (CMV status not recorded). Some clones in this sample may be carry-over from other donors' samples.

This chain connects TRBV19 to TRBJ1-1; D possibly corresponds to TRBD1 (6 bases). The V end was cut by 9 bases, the J end by 4 bases, with 12 bases between. The CDR3 contains 12 residues. The V gene's germline CDR1 is LNHDA and CDR2 SQIVND (reference sequence). This CDR3 reads CASGGYSTEAFF. Here the CDR3 DNA reads TGTGCCAGCGGGGGCTACAGCACTGAAGCTTTCTTT.

This clonotype was seen more than once but under ten times. One junction end disagrees with the germline gene, perhaps due to a read error. V is TRBV2 and J is TRBJ1-2; a weak D match, TRBD1 (6 bases). The CDR3 covers 15 residues. The germline CDR1 and CDR2 sequences are SNHLY and FYNNEI. CDR3 bases: TGTGCCAGAAAGGACAGCCTCTCCCAATGGGGAGGCTCCACCTTC. It codes for CARKDSLSQWGGSTF.